The next 21 T cell receptor beta chains were all read from a single sample in a study of shared clonotypes between healthy human individuals. Some clones are missing from TCRdb's copy, which holds only in-frame ones; the method was immunoSEQ multiplex PCR. Here the sample spans about 1 million clones, about 84% being singletons. The sequenced material came from memory CD4+ T cells from PBMCs. Subset here: CD45RA-negative fraction. The origin of the receptors is a man between 18 and 35 years old in good health. Some clones in this sample may be carry-over from other donors' samples.

A note on this clone: The germline gene is not matched at one end of the junction; a read error may be the cause. J is TRBJ1-4 and V is TRBV4-3; D might be TRBD1 (5 bases). This CDR3 contains 13 residues. Germline-derived CDR1 and CDR2 are LGHNA and YSLEER. Here the CDR3 reads CASSQELGSPRGF. CDR3 DNA sequence: TGCGCCAGCAGCCAAGAACTGGGCAGTCCAAGGGGTTTT.

This clone was recorded once. The chain couples TRBV9 to TRBJ1-3; unclear D gene. This CDR3 contains 13 residues. V was cut by 3 bases and J by 8 bases, with 12 bases left in between. Germline V gives CDR1 SGDLS, CDR2 YYNGEE. CDR3 sequence reads: CASSEEGRDTIYF. CDR3 bases: TGTGCCAGCAGCGAGGAGGGCCGGGACACCATATATTTT.

J is TRBJ2-5 and V is TRBV19, with TRBD2 matching over 10 bases. The CDR3 runs 16 residues. Trimming took 4 bases from V and 2 from J; bases not matched to a gene: 7. The germline V gene encodes CDR1 LNHDA and CDR2 SQIVND (reference sequence). The CDR3 coding sequence is TGTGCCAGTAGTAACCTACCGGGACTAGCGCAAGAGACCCAGTACTTC. As protein: CASSNLPGLAQETQYF.

The chain couples TRBV5-4 to TRBJ2-1; TRBD2 agrees at 12 bases. The germline gives CDR1 SGHNT, CDR2 YYREEE (reference sequence). Trimming removed 6 bases from V and 5 bases from J; junction bases left unmatched: 3. CDR3 size: 14 residues. The chain's CDR3 is CASTRTSGDNEQFF. CDR3 coding DNA: TGTGCCAGCACCAGGACTAGCGGGGACAATGAGCAGTTCTTC.

This clone was seen a single time. The rearrangement links TRBV11-2 to TRBJ1-6; no firm D call. The CDR3 sequence is 15 residues long. Trimming removed 5 bases at V and 0 bases at J, with 8 bases between. Germline CDR1 and CDR2: SGHAT and FQNNGV. The CDR3 region is CASSLIGSYNSPLHF. The CDR3 nucleotides are TGTGCCAGCAGCCTAATCGGCTCCTATAATTCACCCCTCCACTTT.

The gene calls are TRBV28 and TRBJ2-7, with unresolved D. This CDR3 has 11 residues. Germline CDR1 reads MDHEN; CDR2 reads SYDVKM. The V end lost 7 bases, the J end lost 3 bases, and 7 bases lay between the germline ends. The CDR3 here is CASTKYYEQYF. The CDR3 DNA sequence: TGTGCCAGCACAAAATACTACGAGCAGTACTTC.

Regarding this clone: This specimen includes other DNA sequences encoding the same CDR3. V usage is TRBV28 and J usage is TRBJ1-4, with 8 bases matching TRBD1. CDR1 MDHEN and CDR2 SYDVKM come from the germline V gene. The CDR3 contains 14 residues. Trimming took 6 bases from V and 6 from J; bases not matched to a gene: 6. The CDR3 DNA reads as TGTGCCAGCAGGTCCGGGACAGGCTATGAAAAACTGTTTTTT. It translates to CASRSGTGYEKLFF.

V is TRBV18 and J is TRBJ2-3, with D perhaps matching TRBD2 (5 bases). The CDR3 contains 14 residues. V lost 4 bases and J lost 2, with 10 bases in between. Germline-derived CDR1 and CDR2 are KGHSH and LQKENI. The CDR3 protein is CASSLSDFTDTQYF. CDR3 DNA sequence: TGTGCCAGCTCACTTTCGGACTTCACAGATACGCAGTATTTT. Full variable domain (remainder filled in from reference TRBV18 and TRBJ2-3): NAGVMQNPRHLVRRRGQEARLRCSPMKGHSHVYWYRQLPEEGLKFMVYLQKENIIDESGMPKERFSAEFPKEGPSILRIQQVVRGDSAAYFCASSLSDFTDTQYFGPGTRLTVL.

This clone was detected once. The CDR3 DNA reads TGTGCCAGCAGCCGTCCCCCTCTCACCGGGGAGCTGTTTTTT. Protein sequence: CASSRPPLTGELFF. The genes are TRBV6-5 and TRBJ2-2, with D unclear. CDR1 and CDR2 from the germline V gene are MNHEY and SVGAGI. The CDR3 covers 14 residues. V shed 6 bases and J shed 4 bases, with 12 bases lying between them.

The V call is TRBV5-1, the J call TRBJ1-2; no reliable D call. Germline loops: CDR1 SGHRS, CDR2 YFSETQ. There are 14 residues in the CDR3. Trimming removed 4 bases from V and 4 bases from J, with 14 bases in between. The CDR3 region is CASSPGGFLYGYTF. The DNA for the CDR3 is TGCGCCAGCAGCCCCGGAGGGTTTCTCTATGGCTACACCTTC. The full variable domain, completed using reference TRBV5-1 and TRBJ1-2, is KAGVTQTPRYLIKTRGQQVTLSCSPISGHRSVSWYQQTPGQGLQFLFEYFSETQRNKGNFPGRFSGRQFSNSRSEMNVSTLELGDSALYLCASSPGGFLYGYTFGSGTRLTVV.

This clone turned up a few times. At the DNA level, this CDR3 is encoded by other sequences in the same sample as well. The rearrangement uses TRBV30 and TRBJ1-1, with D perhaps TRBD1 (5 bases). CDR3 size: 13 residues. Germline V gene data show CDR1 as GTSNPN and CDR2 as SVGIG (reference sequence). Between the trimmed V and J ends, which lost 1 base and 4 bases, there was a span of 10 bases. The CDR3 nucleotides read TGTGCCTGGAGTGGGCTCAGGGTCACTGAAGCTTTCTTT. This translates into CAWSGLRVTEAFF.

The gene calls are TRBV4-3 and TRBJ2-5; D remains ambiguous. Trimming took off 0 bases at V and 4 bases at J, with 6 bases between the two ends. Germline V gene sequence: CDR1 LGHNA, CDR2 YSLEER. CDR3 length: 13 amino acids. CDR3 sequence (DNA): TGCGCCAGCAGCCAAGATCGGGCAGAGACCCAGTACTTC. Translation gives CASSQDRAETQYF.

This clone was observed a few times. V and J are TRBV2 and TRBJ1-4; the D gene is possibly TRBD1 (5 bases). The CDR3 has 12 residues. Trimming stripped 3 bases from V and 11 bases from J, with 10 bases between. CDR1 SNHLY and CDR2 FYNNEI come from the germline V gene. CDR3 loop: CASSDGWGKLFF. The CDR3 DNA reads as TGTGCCAGCAGTGACGGGTGGGGGAAACTGTTTTTT. The full variable domain, its missing parts supplied by reference TRBV2 and TRBJ1-4, is EPEVTQTPSHQVTQMGQEVILRCVPISNHLYFYWYRQILGQKVEFLVSFYNNEISEKSEIFDDQFSVERPDGSNFTLKIRSTKLEDSAMYFCASSDGWGKLFFGSGTQLSVL.

The chain joins TRBV7-3 to TRBJ1-2, with 7 bases identical to TRBD1. The V gene's germline CDR1 is SGHTA and CDR2 FQGTGA. The ends lost 6 bases at V and 4 bases at J; junction bases unmatched: 5. The CDR3 consists of 13 residues. Here the CDR3 DNA reads TGTGCCAGCAGACGACAGGGTCCCTATGGCTACACCTTC. It codes for CASRRQGPYGYTF.

This clone appeared a few times. V usage is TRBV2 and J usage is TRBJ1-2, with D maybe TRBD1 (5 bases). Deletions cut 6 bases from V and 2 bases from J, with 19 bases between. Germline V gene sequence: CDR1 SNHLY, CDR2 FYNNEI. The CDR3 has 16 amino acids. The CDR3 region has the DNA TGTGCCAGCAGCTACATCCAGGGCGTAGGGAACTATGGCTACACCTTC. It encodes CASSYIQGVGNYGYTF.

The chain carries TRBV27 and TRBJ1-1, with D possibly matching TRBD1 (5 bases). Trimming shortened V by 0 bases and J by 10 bases, and 15 bases separated the two germline ends. In germline, CDR1 is MNHEY, CDR2 SMNVEV (reference sequence). The CDR3 length is 14 residues. This CDR3 is CASSLSGTSGRAFF. CDR3 nucleotide sequence: TGTGCCAGCAGTTTATCGGGGACTTCAGGTCGAGCTTTCTTT.

This clone was seen a handful of times. V usage is TRBV7-3 and J usage is TRBJ2-3; tentative D call: TRBD2 (5 bases). This CDR3 spans 13 amino acids. Germline CDR1 and CDR2: SGHTA and FQGTGA. With 5 bases removed from V and 3 bases from J, the gap between germline ends came to 9 bases. As DNA, the CDR3 is TGTGCCAGCAGCCGTACTAGAACAGATACGCAGTATTTT. Amino acids: CASSRTRTDTQYF.

A few counts support this clone. The same CDR3 arises from other DNA sequences in this sample as well. The rearrangement uses TRBV5-1 and TRBJ2-3, with D uncertain. The V end was cut by 0 bases, the J end by 0 bases, with 5 bases between. Per germline, CDR1 SGHRS and CDR2 YFSETQ. The CDR3 runs to 14 residues. In nucleotides, the CDR3 is TGCGCCAGCAGCTTGGCGGACAGCACAGATACGCAGTATTTT. Its protein is CASSLADSTDTQYF.

V is TRBV7-3 and J is TRBJ1-4; D call uncertain. The CDR3 length is 17 residues. V shed 0 bases and J shed 0 bases, with 11 bases lying between them. Per germline, CDR1 SGHTA and CDR2 FQGTGA. The CDR3 nucleotides read TGTGCCAGCAGCTTAACCCCAGTAGGGTCAACTAATGAAAAACTGTTTTTT. Its translation: CASSLTPVGSTNEKLFF.

The V and J genes are TRBV11-2 and TRBJ2-7, with 13 nucleotides matching TRBD2. The germline V gene encodes CDR1 SGHAT and CDR2 FQNNGV. The CDR3 has 15 residues. After removal of 5 bases from V and 6 bases from J, the junction contained 7 bases not matched to a gene. The DNA for the CDR3 is TGTGCCAGCAGCCCGACCGGACTAGCGGGAGCCGAGCAGTACTTC. This codes for CASSPTGLAGAEQYF.

The V and J genes are TRBV5-1 and TRBJ2-1, with D tentatively TRBD2 (6 bases). There are 13 residues in the CDR3. Germline CDR1 is SGHRS and CDR2 is YFSETQ. V lost 0 bases, J lost 12 bases, and 13 bases lay in between. CDR3 residues: CASSLGERARQFF. CDR3 bases: TGCGCCAGCAGCTTGGGCGAGCGGGCGAGGCAGTTCTTC.